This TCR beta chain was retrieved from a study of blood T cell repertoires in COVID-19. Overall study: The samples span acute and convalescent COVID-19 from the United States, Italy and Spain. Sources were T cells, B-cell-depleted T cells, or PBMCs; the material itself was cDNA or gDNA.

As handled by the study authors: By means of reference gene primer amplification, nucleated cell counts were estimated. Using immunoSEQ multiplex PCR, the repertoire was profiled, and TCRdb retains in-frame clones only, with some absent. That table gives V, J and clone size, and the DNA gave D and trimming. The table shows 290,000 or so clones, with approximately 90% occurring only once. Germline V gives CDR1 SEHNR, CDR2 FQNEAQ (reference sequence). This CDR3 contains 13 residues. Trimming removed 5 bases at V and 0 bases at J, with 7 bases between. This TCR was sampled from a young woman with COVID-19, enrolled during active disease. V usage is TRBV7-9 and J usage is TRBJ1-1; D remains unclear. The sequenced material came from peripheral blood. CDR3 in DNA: TGTGCCAGCAGCGGCAGGTTGAACACTGAAGCTTTCTTT. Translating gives CASSGRLNTEAFF.